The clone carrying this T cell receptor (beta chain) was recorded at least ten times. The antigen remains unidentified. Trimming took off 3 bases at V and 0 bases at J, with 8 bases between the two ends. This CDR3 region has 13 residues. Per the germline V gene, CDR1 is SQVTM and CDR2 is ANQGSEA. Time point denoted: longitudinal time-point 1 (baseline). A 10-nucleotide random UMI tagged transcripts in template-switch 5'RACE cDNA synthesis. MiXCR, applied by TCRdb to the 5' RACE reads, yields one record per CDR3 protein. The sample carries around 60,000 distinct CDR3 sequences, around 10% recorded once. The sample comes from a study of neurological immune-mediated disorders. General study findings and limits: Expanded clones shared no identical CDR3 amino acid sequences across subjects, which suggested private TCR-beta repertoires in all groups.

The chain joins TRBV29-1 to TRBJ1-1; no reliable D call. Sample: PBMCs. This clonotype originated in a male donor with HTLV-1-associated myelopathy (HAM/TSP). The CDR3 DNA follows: TGCAGCGTTGAGCACGGACTGAACACTGAAGCTTTCTTT. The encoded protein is CSVEHGLNTEAFF.